One and the same sample provided the 25 T cell receptor beta chains below, sequenced in a study of blood T cell repertoires in COVID-19. Data came from immunoSEQ multiplex PCR; TCRdb stores just in-frame clones and leaves some out. Among a few hundred thousand clones, roughly 88% were seen once, and the ten largest hold around 1.8%. Sequenced input: PBMCs or T cells enriched from blood (not recorded which). These receptors were obtained from a woman between 45 and 60 years old who had recovered from COVID-19.

The CDR3 DNA is TGCGCCAGCAGCTTGATAGGGGGCCGGATTAACTATGGCTACACCTTC. Its protein product is CASSLIGGRINYGYTF. The chain joins TRBV5-1 to TRBJ1-2; 7 positions agree with TRBD1. The germline V gene has CDR1 SGHRS and CDR2 YFSETQ. The CDR3 has 16 amino acids. The J segment lost 1 base and the V segment lost 1 base, leaving 7 bases of the junction unmatched.

The chain employs TRBV14 and TRBJ1-2; tentative D call: TRBD1 (5 bases). The ends were cut back, 7 bases at V and 3 bases at J, with 15 bases in the middle. The CDR3 sequence is 14 residues long. Per germline, CDR1 SGHDN and CDR2 FVKESK. For the CDR3, the DNA is TGTGCCAGCAACCAGGGATCGGGGGACTATGGCTACACCTTC. The encoded protein is CASNQGSGDYGYTF.

The chain joins TRBV2 to TRBJ1-4; 7 bases line up with TRBD1. CDR1 and CDR2 (germline): SNHLY, FYNNEI. V lost 4 bases, J lost 7 bases, and 9 bases stayed unmatched. CDR3 length: 15 amino acids. CDR3 protein: CASSGVRGLGEKLFF. The CDR3 region has the DNA TGTGCCAGCAGTGGAGTCAGGGGGTTGGGTGAAAAACTGTTTTTT.

The V gene is TRBV5-6, the J gene TRBJ1-6; D possibly corresponds to TRBD1 (6 bases). This CDR3 is 14 amino acids long. V lost 10 bases to trimming and J lost 3 bases, with 14 bases between them. Looked up from germline, CDR1 is SGHDT and CDR2 is YYEEEE. The DNA of the CDR3 is TGTGCCTCCCAGACAGGAGACTATAATTCACCCCTCCACTTT. Protein sequence: CASQTGDYNSPLHF. The full variable domain, with the rest looked up from reference TRBV5-6 and TRBJ1-6, is DAGVTQSPTHLIKTRGQQVTLRCSPKSGHDTVSWYQQALGQGPQFIFQYYEEEERQRGNFPDRFSGHQFPNYSSELNVNALLLGDSALYLCASQTGDYNSPLHFGNGTRLTVT.

The chain is built from TRBV5-1 and TRBJ2-7; D is unresolved. V lost 3 bases to trimming and J lost 0 bases, with 13 bases between them. The CDR3 sequence is 15 residues long. Germline V gene lookup returns CDR1 SGHRS and CDR2 YFSETQ. CDR3 in amino acids: CASSSLERSSYEQYF. DNA of the CDR3: TGCGCCAGCAGCTCCCTTGAGCGAAGCTCCTACGAGCAGTACTTC. Variable domain in full (rest from reference TRBV5-1 and TRBJ2-7): KAGVTQTPRYLIKTRGQQVTLSCSPISGHRSVSWYQQTPGQGLQFLFEYFSETQRNKGNFPGRFSGRQFSNSRSEMNVSTLELGDSALYLCASSSLERSSYEQYFGPGTRLTVT.

Only a few counts were recorded for this clone. The chain has TRBV5-1 and TRBJ2-3; 9 nucleotides match TRBD2. With 0 bases clipped from V and 5 bases from J, the junction kept 4 bases outside the gene matches. Germline loops: CDR1 SGHRS, CDR2 YFSETQ. CDR3 size: 15 residues. The CDR3 nucleotides read TGCGCCAGCAGCTTGGGGCTAGCGGGAATAGATACGCAGTATTTT. This encodes CASSLGLAGIDTQYF.

The chain is built from TRBV27 and TRBJ2-1; D is possibly TRBD2 (7 bases). V lost 4 bases to trimming and J lost 7 bases, with 17 bases between them. The CDR3 length is 15 residues. Looked up from germline, CDR1 is MNHEY and CDR2 is SMNVEV (reference sequence). The CDR3: CASSYLSSGQNEQFF. DNA of the CDR3: TGTGCCAGCAGTTATTTGTCTAGCGGACAGAATGAGCAGTTCTTC.

This clone was seen a handful of times. This chain joins TRBV5-6 and TRBJ1-1; TRBD1 matches 8 bases. V lost 0 bases and J lost 4; bases outside the gene matches: 5. The CDR3 contains 15 residues. The germline CDR1 and CDR2 sequences are SGHDT and YYEEEE. DNA of the CDR3: TGTGCCAGCAGCTTGGTAGGACAGGGCCCCACTGAAGCTTTCTTT. It codes for CASSLVGQGPTEAFF.

The rearrangement uses TRBV7-2 and TRBJ2-1; possible D gene TRBD2, 6 bases. CDR1 is SGHTA and CDR2 is FQGNSA in the germline V gene. The V and J ends lost 0 bases and 5 bases respectively, with 11 bases between them. The CDR3 is 15 residues long. The CDR3 DNA sequence: TGTGCCAGCAGCTTAGCTAGCGGCCGCAACAATGAGCAGTTCTTC. It is translated as CASSLASGRNNEQFF.

The gene calls are TRBV4-2 and TRBJ2-1, with a tentative D call TRBD2 (7 bases). Germline lookup yields CDR1 LGHNA and CDR2 YNFKEQ. This CDR3 contains 16 residues. Between the trimmed V and J ends, which lost 7 bases and 7 bases, there was a span of 23 bases. CDR3 bases: TGTGCCAGCACTCCATGGGGGGCGGGAGAGGGAAATGAGCAGTTCTTC. This encodes CASTPWGAGEGNEQFF.

V and J are TRBV7-9 and TRBJ2-7; TRBD1 matches at 7 bases. Germline V gene data show CDR1 as SEHNR and CDR2 as FQNEAQ (reference sequence). The CDR3 covers 13 residues. The V and J ends lost 5 bases and 7 bases, in that order; junction bases with no gene match: 8. The CDR3 coding sequence is TGTGCCAGCAGCCCGACAGGGTCGAAGGAGCAGTACTTC. As protein: CASSPTGSKEQYF.

The rearrangement joins TRBV5-1 to TRBJ1-1, with 7 positions matching TRBD1. Losses at the gene ends were 4 bases for V and 5 bases for J; bases not matched to a gene: 11. Germline CDR1 is SGHRS and CDR2 is YFSETQ. The CDR3 has 15 residues. Here the CDR3 DNA reads TGCGCCAGCAGCCGCGCAGGGGGAAGAGGAACTGAAGCTTTCTTT. It is translated as CASSRAGGRGTEAFF.

CDR3: CASSLRGLAGEGLYNEQFF. The CDR3 nucleotides are TGTGCCAGCAGCCTACGCGGCCTAGCGGGAGAGGGGCTCTACAATGAGCAGTTCTTC. The V call is TRBV7-2, the J call TRBJ2-1, with 10 bases that match TRBD2. Germline CDR1 and CDR2: SGHTA and FQGNSA. The J segment lost 3 bases and the V segment lost 5 bases, leaving 16 bases of the junction unmatched. This CDR3 comprises 19 residues.

This chain joins TRBV10-3 and TRBJ1-6; D is uncertain. There are 18 residues in the CDR3. Trimming stripped 0 bases from V and 4 bases from J, with 16 bases between. CDR1 ENHRY and CDR2 SYGVKD come from the germline V gene. DNA of the CDR3: TGTGCCATCAGTGAGTCATCGTGGGGAGTTACTTATAATTCACCCCTCCACTTT. It is translated as CAISESSWGVTYNSPLHF.

The sample holds a few counts of this clone. The rearrangement links TRBV6-5 to TRBJ1-1, with D uncertain. Germline V lookup: CDR1 MNHEY, CDR2 SVGAGI. V gave up 2 bases and J gave up 5 bases, with 9 bases separating them. The CDR3 extends over 13 amino acids. Here the CDR3 reads CASSYDWWTEAFF. The CDR3 nucleotides read TGTGCCAGCAGTTACGACTGGTGGACTGAAGCTTTCTTT.

J is TRBJ1-6 and V is TRBV5-4, with D possibly being TRBD1 (6 bases). Germline V lookup: CDR1 SGHNT, CDR2 YYREEE (reference sequence). This CDR3 spans 17 amino acids. The ends were cut back, 0 bases at V and 4 bases at J, with 14 bases in the middle. CDR3 region: CASSLESGQGYNSPLHF. For the CDR3, the DNA is TGTGCCAGCAGCTTGGAAAGTGGCCAGGGGTATAATTCACCCCTCCACTTT.

This clone was detected only once. The chain recombines TRBV9 with TRBJ2-3; 12 bases map to TRBD2. The trim removed 3 bases at V and 0 bases at J, leaving 14 bases unmatched. The CDR3 totals 20 residues. The germline CDR1 and CDR2 sequences are SGDLS and YYNGEE. This CDR3 reads CASSALGGLAGGYSTDTQYF. CDR3 DNA: TGTGCCAGCAGCGCCCTTGGCGGGCTAGCGGGAGGGTATAGCACAGATACGCAGTATTTT.

The rearrangement links TRBV10-3 to TRBJ2-3; 7 bases are a match to TRBD1. In germline, CDR1 is ENHRY, CDR2 SYGVKD. The CDR3 runs to 14 residues. The V segment lost 2 bases and the J segment 3 bases; nucleotides outside the gene matches: 2. The CDR3: CAISEPTGTDTQYF. The CDR3 coding sequence is TGTGCCATCAGTGAGCCGACAGGGACAGATACGCAGTATTTT.

The chain uses TRBV27 and TRBJ2-5; 9 bases map to TRBD1. V dropped 5 bases and J dropped 4; count of bases not matched to a gene: 8. Germline V gene data show CDR1 as MNHEY and CDR2 as SMNVEV (reference sequence). The CDR3 extends over 15 amino acids. The CDR3 reads CASSPATGGLETQYF. The DNA for the CDR3 is TGTGCCAGCAGTCCCGCCACAGGGGGCTTAGAGACCCAGTACTTC.

This rearrangement joins TRBV28 to TRBJ2-2, with 7 bases lining up with TRBD2. This CDR3 has 17 amino acids. With V trimmed by 5 bases and J by 4 bases, 13 bases remained unmatched. Looked up from germline, CDR1 is MDHEN and CDR2 is SYDVKM. CDR3 DNA: TGTGCCAGCAGTCCCATTAAAGCGGGACGTTTCACCGGGGAGCTGTTTTTT. It translates to CASSPIKAGRFTGELFF.

The V gene is TRBV19, the J gene TRBJ2-1; TRBD2 matches 11 bases. There are 13 residues in the CDR3. Germline CDR1 reads LNHDA; CDR2 reads SQIVND (reference sequence). J gave up 8 bases and V 8 bases, and 5 bases lay outside the gene matches. The CDR3 bases are TGTGCCAGTTGTAGCGGGAGGGCCGATGAGCAGTTCTTC. This codes for CASCSGRADEQFF.

The rearrangement uses TRBV27 and TRBJ2-7; the match to TRBD1 covers 11 bases. Germline CDR1 MNHEY, CDR2 SMNVEV (reference sequence). V lost 0 bases, J lost 2 bases, and 12 bases stayed unmatched. The length of the CDR3 is 19 residues. CDR3 DNA sequence: TGTGCCAGCAGTTTATCGAGAAGGACAGGGGGCCAGGGACCCTACGAGCAGTACTTC. Amino acid sequence: CASSLSRRTGGQGPYEQYF.

This chain uses TRBV27 with TRBJ2-5, with a tentative D call TRBD1 (6 bases). The germline V gene encodes CDR1 MNHEY and CDR2 SMNVEV (reference sequence). This CDR3 is 14 amino acids long. Trimming stripped 4 bases from V and 0 bases from J, with 9 bases between. The CDR3 sequence: CASSSQGYQETQYF. The CDR3 nucleotides are TGTGCCAGCAGTTCCCAGGGGTACCAAGAGACCCAGTACTTC.

The CDR3 nucleotides are TGTGCCAGTAGTCCGACGGGAGGGAACACTGAAGCTTTCTTT. Its translation is CASSPTGGNTEAFF. The J gene is TRBJ1-1, the V gene TRBV19; no definite D call. V was shortened by 5 bases and J by 1 base, with 11 bases between the two germline ends. The CDR3 covers 14 residues. Germline-derived CDR1 and CDR2 are LNHDA and SQIVND (reference sequence). The whole variable domain, filled in from reference TRBV19 and TRBJ1-1, reads DGGITQSPKYLFRKEGQNVTLSCEQNLNHDAMYWYRQDPGQGLRLIYYSQIVNDFQKGDIAEGYSVSREKKESFPLTVTSAQKNPTAFYLCASSPTGGNTEAFFGQGTRLTVV.

V gene TRBV5-5 combines with J gene TRBJ2-7; no definite D call. The CDR3 covers 12 residues. The germline CDR1 and CDR2 sequences are SGHKS and YYEKEE (reference sequence). The V gene lost 0 bases and the J gene lost 4 bases, with 5 bases spanning the gap. Here the CDR3 reads CASSLGVYEQYF. Here the CDR3 DNA reads TGTGCCAGCAGCTTGGGTGTATACGAGCAGTACTTC.